This T cell receptor beta chain was recorded in a study of blood T cell repertoires in COVID-19. The germline V and J ends were trimmed by 9 bases and 7 bases, with 10 bases remaining between them. The germline gives CDR1 SEHNR, CDR2 FQNEAQ (reference sequence). This CDR3 contains 11 residues. In the original processing: Estimated nucleated cell counts came from reference gene primer amplification. Only in-frame clones appear in the TCRdb table, and some are missing; sequencing was by immunoSEQ multiplex PCR. V and J calls and clone size are as listed in that table; D and trimming were resolved from the DNA. In the table there are roughly 240,000 clones, more than 70% of which are singletons.

The chain combines TRBV7-9 with TRBJ2-1; D gene ambiguous. Sequencing was performed on peripheral blood. The clonotype originates from a woman aged 80 or older with COVID-19, enrolled during active disease. CDR3 coding DNA: TGTGCCAGTAATCAGGAAAATGAGCAGTTCTTC. Translating gives CASNQENEQFF. The entire variable domain, with the rest obtained from reference TRBV7-9 and TRBJ2-1, is as follows: DTGVSQNPRHKITKRGQNVTFRCDPISEHNRLYWYRQTLGQGPEFLTYFQNEAQLEKSRLLSDRFSAERPKGSFSTLEIQRTEQGDSAMYLCASNQENEQFFGPGTRLTVL.